Listed below are T cell receptor beta chains from one sample, sequenced in a study of blood T cell repertoires in COVID-19. The assay was immunoSEQ multiplex PCR, and TCRdb's table has in-frame clones only and misses some. Of about 120,000 clones in the sample, more than 70% are singletons; the top ten hold about 3%. Sequencing input: peripheral blood. The receptors come from a woman between 45 and 60 years old with acute or convalescent COVID-19. Both conserved end residues are part of each CDR3. The order of the fields is V gene, J gene, D gene, clone size, CDR3 protein, CDR3 DNA. The D gene is left open where the match is weak. The listing skips clone size in some rows; elsewhere it reads once, few, many or a size class.

>TRBV27|TRBJ1-2|NA|NA
CASGTGTLNYGYTF
TGTGCCAGCGGTACCGGGACACTTAACTATGGCTACACCTTC
>TRBV18|TRBJ2-7|NA|NA
CASSPPGLLEQYF
TGTGCCAGCTCACCACCGGGACTTCTCGAGCAGTACTTC
>TRBV30|TRBJ1-1|NA|NA
CAWRINHSGANTEAFF
TGTGCCTGGAGGATTAATCACAGCGGGGCGAACACTGAAGCTTTCTTT
>TRBV5-5|TRBJ1-6|TRBD1|NA
CASSGDRDNSPLHF
TGTGCCAGCAGCGGGGACAGGGATAATTCACCCCTCCACTTT
>TRBV30|TRBJ1-2|NA|NA
CAWSVRGRRDSYTF
TGTGCCTGGAGTGTACGAGGCAGACGTGATAGCTACACCTTC
>TRBV19|TRBJ2-3|NA|NA
CASSRLDRGRDTQYF
TGTGCCAGTAGTAGGCTAGACCGAGGTCGGGATACGCAGTATTTT
>TRBV5-6|TRBJ1-2|NA|NA
CASSLFGRSYGYTF
TGTGCCAGCAGCTTGTTTGGGCGAAGCTATGGCTACACCTTC
>TRBV11-1|TRBJ2-1|TRBD2|NA
CASSSLTSGSYNEQFF
TGTGCCAGCAGCTCTCTGACTAGCGGGTCCTACAATGAGCAGTTCTTC
>TRBV11-2|TRBJ2-3|TRBD2|NA
CASSPQTSGTRDTQYF
TGTGCCAGCAGCCCCCAGACTAGCGGGACTAGGGATACGCAGTATTTT
>TRBV6-1|TRBJ1-5|TRBD1|once
CASSEAGDRRSYQPQHF
TGTGCCAGCAGTGAAGCGGGGGACAGGAGGAGTTATCAGCCCCAGCATTTT
>TRBV5-1|TRBJ2-3|TRBD2|NA
CASSFGGRGSTDTQYF
TGCGCCAGCAGCTTTGGCGGGAGGGGGAGCACAGATACGCAGTATTTT
>TRBV15|TRBJ1-2|TRBD1|NA
CATSRDDRGEGGYTF
TGTGCCACCAGCAGGGACGACAGGGGGGAGGGTGGCTACACCTTC
>TRBV2|TRBJ2-7|NA|once
CASSRGDDYEQYF
TGTGCCAGCAGCCGCGGGGATGACTACGAGCAGTACTTC
>TRBV6-1|TRBJ2-3|NA|NA
CASSDRGWVDTQYF
TGTGCCAGCAGTGACAGGGGCTGGGTGGATACGCAGTATTTT
>TRBV10-3|TRBJ2-5|NA|NA
CAISELGAKTQYF
TGTGCCATCAGTGAGTTGGGGGCTAAGACCCAGTACTTC
>TRBV3-1/TRBV3-2|TRBJ1-4|TRBD1|NA
CASRETGGHEKLFF
TGTGCCAGCAGGGAGACAGGGGGTCATGAAAAACTGTTTTTT
>TRBV4-2|TRBJ2-5|TRBD2|NA
CASSRTVGLAGVDQYF
TGTGCCAGCAGCCGAACGGTTGGGCTAGCGGGAGTTGACCAGTACTTC
>TRBV3-1/TRBV3-2|TRBJ1-6|NA|NA
CASNQGTRSPLHF
TGTGCCAGCAACCAAGGGACTCGGTCACCCCTCCACTTT
>TRBV9|TRBJ1-6|NA|NA
CASSENPGYNSPLHF
TGTGCCAGCAGCGAGAACCCGGGTTATAATTCACCCCTCCACTTT
>TRBV5-1|TRBJ1-5|TRBD1|NA
CASSAGQGVHQPQHF
TGCGCCAGCAGCGCGGGACAGGGGGTCCATCAGCCCCAGCATTTT
>TRBV5-1|TRBJ2-1|TRBD1|NA
CASSLRQGHEQFF
TGCGCCAGCAGCCTAAGACAGGGCCATGAGCAGTTCTTC
>TRBV19|TRBJ1-1|TRBD1|NA
CASRFISGTGKTEAFF
TGTGCCAGTAGGTTTATTTCCGGGACAGGTAAAACTGAAGCTTTCTTT
>TRBV7-8|TRBJ2-7|TRBD2|NA
CASSLGAGAYEQYF
TGTGCCAGCAGCTTAGGGGCGGGAGCCTACGAGCAGTACTTC
>TRBV5-1|TRBJ2-7|TRBD2|NA
CASSLAASGRGYEQYF
TGCGCCAGCAGCTTGGCGGCCAGCGGGAGGGGGTACGAGCAGTACTTC
>TRBV15|TRBJ2-3|TRBD2|few
CAKSSGRADTQYF
TGTGCCAAGTCTAGCGGGAGAGCAGATACGCAGTATTTT
>TRBV18|TRBJ2-7|TRBD1|NA
CASSPRRDRVSEQYF
TGTGCCAGCTCACCTCGCCGGGACAGGGTATCTGAGCAGTACTTC
>TRBV6-1|TRBJ1-1|NA|NA
CASSEEGRGSSFSTEAFF
TGTGCCAGCAGTGAAGAAGGCAGGGGTTCGAGTTTTAGCACTGAAGCTTTCTTT
>TRBV19|TRBJ1-5|TRBD1|NA
CASSRGQGVGQPQHF
TGTGCCAGTAGCCGCGGACAGGGTGTAGGTCAGCCCCAGCATTTT
>TRBV18|TRBJ2-3|TRBD2|NA
CASSHPGLAGGTDTQYF
TGTGCCAGCTCGCACCCAGGACTAGCGGGCGGCACAGATACGCAGTATTTT
>TRBV18|TRBJ2-1|NA|NA
CASSPLDSYNEQFF
TGTGCCAGCTCACCGCTTGACAGCTACAATGAGCAGTTCTTC
>TRBV5-1|TRBJ2-1|NA|NA
CASSPPLSGNEQFF
TGCGCCAGCAGCCCCCCACTCAGCGGGAATGAGCAGTTCTTC
>TRBV14|TRBJ2-2|NA|few
CASTPGNTGELFF
TGTGCCAGCACCCCGGGAAACACCGGGGAGCTGTTTTTT
>TRBV12-3/TRBV12-4|TRBJ2-1|NA|once
CASSFESFGEQFF
TGTGCCAGCAGTTTTGAAAGCTTCGGGGAGCAGTTCTTC
>TRBV20-1|TRBJ1-2|TRBD1|NA
CSVTGGTGYTF
TGCAGCGTGACAGGGGGGACTGGCTACACCTTC
>TRBV28|TRBJ1-4|NA|NA
CASTTTNEKLFF
TGTGCCAGCACAACAACTAATGAAAAACTGTTTTTT
>TRBV18|TRBJ1-3|NA|many
CASSQDTGDSGNTIYF
TGTGCCAGCTCACAGGATACAGGAGACTCTGGAAACACCATATATTTT
>TRBV5-4|TRBJ1-1|NA|NA
CASSLCLSRGAFF
TGTGCCAGCAGCTTGTGTCTGAGCCGAGGGGCTTTCTTT